Detailed here is one T cell receptor (beta chain). Its antigen remains unknown. The sample originates from a study of T cells in localized non-small cell lung cancer. This CDR3 has 15 amino acids. Germline trimming cut 2 bases from V and 5 bases from J; bases unmatched to any gene: 7. Germline assignment: CDR1 MNHNY and CDR2 SVGAGI (reference sequence). Study-wide points: The tumor had only one region sequenced, so heterogeneity remains possible. Those with higher blood T cell density had longer overall survival. Compared with tumor, uninvolved adjacent lung displayed greater T cell clonality, ranking highest overall. For the top 100 tumor clones, a median approximately 50 also appeared in adjacent lung.

TCRdb keeps only in-frame clones here, not all; method: immunoSEQ multiplex PCR. The sample contains tens of thousands of clones, about 78% of which appear only once. The receptor's source is a man aged 40 to 75 with stage II squamous cell lung carcinoma. Sequencing used PBMCs, obtained before any cancer treatment. The V and J genes are TRBV6-6 and TRBJ2-7; TRBD2 aligns across 9 bases. CDR3 sequence (DNA): TGTGCCAGCAGTTACGGTGCTAGCGGGACCAACGAGCAGTACTTC. Its translation is CASSYGASGTNEQYF.